This is a list of T cell receptor beta chains from one sample in a study of T cell responses to AZD1222 COVID-19 vaccine. Using immunoSEQ multiplex PCR, the repertoire was profiled, and TCRdb retains in-frame clones only, with some absent. Among tens of thousands of clones listed, 65% to 90% were seen once. The material was peripheral blood, obtained on day 0 of AZD1222 vaccination. The source of these receptors is an adult in good health. Both conserved end residues are part of each CDR3. The order of the fields is CDR3 protein, CDR3 DNA, V gene, J gene, D gene, clone size. D genes are given only for firm matches. The size of a clone is reported for some rows only, either as once, few or many, or as a class for expanded clones.

CASSYGFDRAGEKLFF	TGTGCCAGCAGCTACGGATTTGACAGGGCAGGTGAAAAACTGTTTTTT	TRBV6-5	TRBJ1-4	TRBD1	NA
CASLPQTYSYEQYF	TGTGCCAGCTTGCCCCAAACTTACTCCTACGAGCAGTACTTC	TRBV2	TRBJ2-7	NA	NA
CATSATDRGAYEQYF	TGTGCCACCAGTGCCACGGACAGGGGGGCCTACGAGCAGTACTTC	TRBV24-1	TRBJ2-7	TRBD1	NA
CASRGMGWTDTQYF	TGTGCCAGCAGGGGGATGGGCTGGACAGATACGCAGTATTTT	TRBV2	TRBJ2-3	NA	NA
CATSKCGSDGYTF	TGTGCCACATCCAAATGCGGGAGTGATGGCTACACCTTC	TRBV21-1	TRBJ1-2	NA	once
CASSYDDKETQYF	TGTGCCAGCAGTTACGACGACAAAGAGACCCAGTACTTC	TRBV6-2/TRBV6-3	TRBJ2-5	NA	NA
CASSLRTGEQYF	TGTGCCAGCTCACTAAGGACAGGGGAGCAGTACTTC	TRBV18	TRBJ2-7	TRBD1	NA
CASSFSGTGVGNEQFF	TGCGCCAGCAGCTTTTCCGGGACAGGGGTTGGAAATGAGCAGTTCTTC	TRBV5-1	TRBJ2-1	TRBD1	NA
CASSSVLYEQYF	TGTGCCAGCAGCTCTGTACTCTACGAGCAGTACTTC	TRBV25-1	TRBJ2-7	NA	NA
CASSLGAGKFYEQYF	TGCGCCAGCAGCTTGGGGGCAGGGAAATTCTACGAGCAGTACTTC	TRBV5-1	TRBJ2-7	NA	NA
CASSLNGLYGYTF	TGTGCCAGCAGCTTAAACGGACTCTATGGCTACACCTTC	TRBV5-6	TRBJ1-2	NA	NA
CASRLGQGAEQYF	TGCGCCAGCAGACTGGGACAGGGTGCCGAGCAGTACTTC	TRBV5-1	TRBJ2-7	TRBD1	NA
CAISAGTSGRDEQFF	TGTGCCATCAGTGCCGGGACTAGCGGGAGGGATGAGCAGTTCTTC	TRBV10-3	TRBJ2-1	TRBD2	NA
CASSLRDYTTYNEQFF	TGTGCCAGCAGCTTAAGGGACTACACGACCTACAATGAGCAGTTCTTC	TRBV7-8	TRBJ2-1	TRBD2	NA
CASSSARGAEAFF	TGTGCCAGCAGTTCAGCACGGGGGGCTGAAGCTTTCTTT	TRBV12-3/TRBV12-4	TRBJ1-1	NA	NA
CASKGQRGKLFF	TGTGCCAGCAAGGGACAGAGGGGAAAACTGTTTTTT	TRBV16	TRBJ1-4	TRBD1	NA
CASSKEGVPGQPQHF	TGTGCCAGCAGTAAGGAAGGGGTCCCGGGTCAGCCCCAGCATTTT	TRBV2	TRBJ1-5	NA	few
CASRPPLFGELFF	TGTGCCAGCCGCCCGCCCTTGTTCGGGGAGCTGTTTTTT	TRBV7-9	TRBJ2-2	NA	NA
CASTGLDKSGELFF	TGTGCCAGCACTGGACTAGACAAATCCGGGGAGCTGTTTTTT	TRBV6-5	TRBJ2-2	TRBD2	NA
CASSPQDRNYEQYF	TGTGCCAGCTCACCACAGGACAGGAACTACGAGCAGTACTTC	TRBV18	TRBJ2-7	TRBD1	NA
CASSVTGNTEAFF	TGTGCCAGCAGCGTGACAGGGAACACTGAAGCTTTCTTT	TRBV9	TRBJ1-1	NA	NA
CASSSGGYNEQFF	TGTGCCAGCAGCTCCGGGGGCTACAATGAGCAGTTCTTC	TRBV11-3	TRBJ2-1	NA	NA
CASSVAETGNSPLHF	TGCGCCAGCAGCGTCGCGGAGACAGGCAATTCACCCCTCCACTTT	TRBV5-1	TRBJ1-6	NA	NA
CASSLGQGAYYGYTF	TGCGCCAGCAGCTTGGGACAGGGGGCGTACTATGGCTACACCTTC	TRBV5-1	TRBJ1-2	TRBD1	once
CASSQDRGGSYEQYF	TGTGCCAGCAGCCAAGATAGAGGGGGCTCCTACGAGCAGTACTTC	TRBV4-2	TRBJ2-7	NA	NA
CASSIDRGSNNEQFF	TGTGCCAGTAGTATAGATCGAGGATCGAACAATGAGCAGTTCTTC	TRBV19	TRBJ2-1	NA	NA
CASSEDAQTPLHF	TGTGCCAGCAGTGAGGACGCCCAGACTCCCCTCCACTTT	TRBV2	TRBJ1-6	NA	NA
CASSRNYYEQYF	TGTGCCAGCAGCCGGAACTACTACGAGCAGTACTTC	TRBV5-6	TRBJ2-7	NA	NA
CASSEGQTTDTQYF	TGTGCCAGCAGTGAAGGCCAGACCACAGATACGCAGTATTTT	TRBV6-4	TRBJ2-3	NA	few
CASSFRRYEQYF	TGTGCCAGCAGCTTTCGGCGATACGAGCAGTACTTC	TRBV11-3	TRBJ2-7	NA	NA
CASSGGRSDEQFF	TGTGCCAGCTCCGGGGGGAGGTCCGATGAGCAGTTCTTC	TRBV7-6	TRBJ2-1	TRBD2	few
CASSPHGPEAFF	TGTGCCAGCTCACCACATGGCCCCGAAGCTTTCTTT	TRBV18	TRBJ1-1	NA	NA
CASSPGAGAGNTIYF	TGCGCCAGCAGCCCTGGCGCAGGGGCTGGAAACACCATATATTTT	TRBV5-1	TRBJ1-3	NA	NA
CAISSTGVEEKLFF	TGTGCCATCAGTTCGACAGGGGTCGAGGAAAAACTGTTTTTT	TRBV10-3	TRBJ1-4	TRBD1	NA
CASSIGASSAPGTDTQYF	TGTGCCAGTAGTATAGGGGCCAGTAGTGCCCCTGGCACAGATACGCAGTATTTT	TRBV19	TRBJ2-3	NA	once
CASSQVTFFLTDTQYF	TGTGCCAGCAGCCAAGTCACCTTTTTTCTCACAGATACGCAGTATTTT	TRBV14	TRBJ2-3	NA	NA
CASSEDAGLTTEAFF	TGCGCCAGCAGCGAGGACGCCGGTCTAACCACTGAAGCTTTCTTT	TRBV5-1	TRBJ1-1	NA	NA
CASSSPTELFF	TGTGCCAGCAGTTCCCCGACAGAACTGTTTTTT	TRBV6-2/TRBV6-3	TRBJ1-4	NA	NA
CASSRQKLEAFF	TGTGCCAGCAGTAGACAGAAATTGGAAGCTTTCTTT	TRBV6-6	TRBJ1-1	NA	NA